Following are 27 T cell receptor beta chains from one sample sequenced in a study. TCRdb ran MiXCR on the 5' RACE reads and lists one entry per CDR3 protein. The data show over 55,000 distinct CDR3 sequences, with just under 30% seen just once and roughly 2.1% held by the top ten. Sequencing was carried out using tumor-infiltrating naive CD4+ T cells sorted from the breast tumor. Subset meaning: naive CD4+ T cells, CD4+CD45RA+CD25-. These receptors all come from a female donor with breast cancer.

This chain joins TRBV7-2 and TRBJ1-3; D uncertain. The CDR3 is 16 amino acids. The V end was cut by 1 base, the J end by 4 bases, with 14 bases between. Germline V lookup: CDR1 SGHTA, CDR2 FQGNSA. Written as DNA, the CDR3 is TGTGCCAGCAGCTTAGGTCTGGGTAGTGGCGGAAACACCATATATTTT. Amino acids: CASSLGLGSGGNTIYF.

Comment on this clonotype: This may arise from a read error, as a much more abundant clone is one base away. The chain links TRBV9 to TRBJ1-6; no clear D. The CDR3 is made up of 15 amino acids. In germline, CDR1 is SGDLS, CDR2 YYNGEE. CDR3 sequence (DNA): TGTGCCAGCAGCGTAGTGCCAGGATCTAATTCACCCCACCACTTT. This encodes CASSVVPGSNSPHHF. Complete variable domain (other parts from reference TRBV9 and TRBJ1-6): DSGVTQTPKHLITATGQRVTLRCSPRSGDLSVYWYQQSLDQGLQFLIQYYNGEERAKGNILERFSAQQFPDLHSELNLSSLELGDSALYFCASSVVPGSNSPHHFGNGTRLTVT.

This chain connects TRBV27 to TRBJ1-2; 8 positions match TRBD1. The CDR3 loop spans 14 amino acids. Trimming cost V 3 bases and J 10 bases; bases outside gene matches: 10. The germline V gene encodes CDR1 MNHEY and CDR2 SMNVEV (reference sequence). CDR3 sequence (DNA): TGTGCCAGCAGTTTTCTGGGACAGGAGAACGACTACACCTTC. Its protein is CASSFLGQENDYTF.

The table lists this clonotype with many counts. The chain is built from TRBV5-1 and TRBJ2-1; 9 bases match TRBD1. The CDR3 is made up of 14 amino acids. The J segment lost 4 bases and the V segment lost 5 bases, leaving 4 bases of the junction unmatched. Germline V gives CDR1 SGHRS, CDR2 YFSETQ. The CDR3 DNA is TGCGCCAGCAGTGAGGGACAGGGATACAATGAGCAGTTCTTC. Translated: CASSEGQGYNEQFF.

The chain combines TRBV7-2 with TRBJ2-2; TRBD2 matches at 12 bases. Germline CDR1 reads SGHTA; CDR2 reads FQGNSA. The V gene end was trimmed by 5 bases and the J gene end by 8 bases; junction bases not matched to a gene: 3. The CDR3 runs to 14 residues. The CDR3 coding sequence is TGTGCCAGCAGCCAGACTAGCGGGAGTGGGGAGCTGTTTTTT. Amino acids: CASSQTSGSGELFF.

Concerning this clonotype itself: With a much larger clone just one base away, this may be a read error. No conserved phenylalanine or tryptophan ends this CDR3, so it is likely a read error. This chain joins TRBV7-3 and TRBJ2-6; 8 bases agree with TRBD2. The CDR3 has 17 amino acids. The V gene's germline CDR1 is SGHTA and CDR2 FQGTGA. Trimming removed 3 bases from V and 2 bases from J; junction bases left unmatched: 6. This CDR3 is CASSFIRGGPGANVLTS. CDR3 nucleotide sequence: TGTGCCAGCAGCTTTATTCGGGGGGGGCCTGGGGCCAACGTCCTGACTTCC.

This clonotype was observed many times. The V call is TRBV5-1, the J call TRBJ2-1; 7 bases fit TRBD1. Trimming took 4 bases from V and 7 from J; bases not matched to a gene: 5. CDR1 SGHRS and CDR2 YFSETQ come from the germline V gene. This CDR3 has 13 amino acids. The CDR3, as DNA: TGCGCCAGCAGCAAAGAACAGGGGAATGAGCAGTTCTTC. This codes for CASSKEQGNEQFF.

This rearrangement joins TRBV20-1 to TRBJ2-1; 8 nucleotides line up with TRBD2. Trimming cost V 5 bases and J 1 base; bases outside gene matches: 10. The CDR3 is 16 amino acids. Germline CDR1 DFQATT, CDR2 SNEGSKA (reference sequence). CDR3 nucleotides: TGCAGTGCTGTTCTAGCGGGTGACCTTTCCTACAATGAGCAGTTCTTC. It yields the protein CSAVLAGDLSYNEQFF.

The genes are TRBV5-1 and TRBJ2-7; maybe TRBD2 (5 bases). The CDR3 sequence is 14 residues long. Germline V gene lookup returns CDR1 SGHRS and CDR2 YFSETQ. V lost 2 bases to trimming and J lost 0 bases, with 9 bases between them. This CDR3 is CASSFATNSYEQYF. CDR3 sequence (DNA): TGCGCCAGCAGCTTTGCGACTAACTCCTACGAGCAGTACTTC. The full variable domain, with the rest looked up from reference TRBV5-1 and TRBJ2-7, is KAGVTQTPRYLIKTRGQQVTLSCSPISGHRSVSWYQQTPGQGLQFLFEYFSETQRNKGNFPGRFSGRQFSNSRSEMNVSTLELGDSALYLCASSFATNSYEQYFGPGTRLTVT.

The chain combines TRBV18 with TRBJ2-7, with 10 bases fitting TRBD1. Looked up from germline, CDR1 is KGHSH and CDR2 is LQKENI. V dropped 6 bases and J dropped 5; count of bases not matched to a gene: 10. The CDR3 sequence is 15 residues long. The CDR3 DNA reads as TGTGCCAGCTCTCAGAAAACCGGGACAGGGGACGAGCAGTACTTC. Translating it yields CASSQKTGTGDEQYF.

The chain combines TRBV3-1 with TRBJ2-2; D unclear. CDR3 length: 14 residues. Trimming shortened V by 0 bases and J by 4 bases, and 6 bases separated the two germline ends. Germline loops: CDR1 LGHDT, CDR2 YNNKEL (reference sequence). The CDR3 region is CASSQDRSTGELFF. The CDR3 DNA reads as TGTGCCAGCAGCCAAGACCGCAGCACCGGGGAGCTGTTTTTT. Full variable domain (outside the CDR3, taken from reference TRBV3-1 and TRBJ2-2): DTAVSQTPKYLVTQMGNDKSIKCEQNLGHDTMYWYKQDSKKFLKIMFSYNNKELIINETVPNRFSPKSPDKAHLNLHINSLELGDSAVYFCASSQDRSTGELFFGEGSRLTVL.

The chain carries TRBV20-1 and TRBJ1-4; the match to TRBD1 covers 7 bases. Germline CDR1 and CDR2: DFQATT and SNEGSKA (reference sequence). CDR3 length equals 15 residues. After removal of 6 bases from V and 8 bases from J, the junction contained 15 bases not matched to a gene. CDR3: CSARNPRDSWEKLFF. CDR3 bases: TGCAGTGCCCGCAATCCCCGGGACAGTTGGGAAAAACTGTTTTTT.

This clonotype was counted many times. The V call is TRBV5-1, the J call TRBJ1-2; TRBD1 is a possible D gene (5 bases). Germline lookup yields CDR1 SGHRS and CDR2 YFSETQ. This CDR3 is 15 amino acids long. Trimming stripped 3 bases from V and 3 bases from J, with 15 bases between. This CDR3 reads CASSSGTLGYYGYTF. The CDR3 region has the DNA TGCGCCAGCAGCTCCGGGACTCTAGGATACTATGGCTACACCTTC.

This chain uses TRBV7-2 with TRBJ2-1; D might be TRBD2 (6 bases). Looked up from germline, CDR1 is SGHTA and CDR2 is FQGNSA. This CDR3 is built from 14 residues. Trimming pared 4 bases from V and 5 bases from J, leaving 12 bases between. CDR3: CASSSGTPNNEQFF. CDR3 DNA: TGTGCCAGCAGCTCCGGGACTCCTAACAATGAGCAGTTCTTC. The whole variable domain, filled in from reference TRBV7-2 and TRBJ2-1, reads GAGVSQSPSNKVTEKGKDVELRCDPISGHTALYWYRQSLGQGLEFLIYFQGNSAPDKSGLPSDRFSAERTGGSVSTLTIQRTQQEDSAVYLCASSSGTPNNEQFFGPGTRLTVL.

This chain links TRBV5-1 with TRBJ2-3, with D unresolved. Trimming removed 0 bases from V and 5 bases from J, with 10 bases in between. CDR3 length: 14 amino acids. The germline CDR1 and CDR2 sequences are SGHRS and YFSETQ. CDR3 loop: CASSLESSGDTQYF. The CDR3 DNA sequence: TGCGCCAGCAGCTTGGAGTCATCCGGAGATACGCAGTATTTT. The full variable domain, completed using reference TRBV5-1 and TRBJ2-3, is KAGVTQTPRYLIKTRGQQVTLSCSPISGHRSVSWYQQTPGQGLQFLFEYFSETQRNKGNFPGRFSGRQFSNSRSEMNVSTLELGDSALYLCASSLESSGDTQYFGPGTRLTVL.

This clonotype was picked up many times. V gene TRBV20-1 combines with J gene TRBJ2-5; D unclear. Per the germline V gene, CDR1 is DFQATT and CDR2 is SNEGSKA (reference sequence). Trimming cost V 7 bases and J 3 bases, with 12 bases left between them. The CDR3 totals 12 residues. This CDR3 reads CSVSGPKETQYF. DNA for the CDR3: TGCAGTGTTTCCGGGCCAAAAGAGACCCAGTACTTC.

The chain has TRBV30 and TRBJ2-3, with 9 bases identical to TRBD2. After removal of 4 bases from V and 3 bases from J, the junction contained 14 bases not matched to a gene. Germline V gene sequence: CDR1 GTSNPN, CDR2 SVGIG (reference sequence). The length of the CDR3 is 17 residues. CDR3 sequence (DNA): TGTGCCTGGAACCTAGCGGGGTTTGTGGATGGTACAGATACGCAGTATTTT. Residues: CAWNLAGFVDGTDTQYF.

The rearrangement joins TRBV5-1 to TRBJ2-6; D unclear. The V end was cut by 4 bases, the J end by 0 bases, with 11 bases between. The CDR3 is 16 residues long. Germline V gene data show CDR1 as SGHRS and CDR2 as YFSETQ. The CDR3 bases are TGCGCCAGCAGCAACGCTCGGAGCTCTGGGGCCAACGTCCTGACTTTC. The encoded protein is CASSNARSSGANVLTF.

With respect to this clonotype: A much larger clone is a single base away; this may be a read error. V gene TRBV6-1 combines with J gene TRBJ2-3; D remains ambiguous. This CDR3 region has 12 residues. Germline-derived CDR1 and CDR2 are MNHNS and SASEGT. V was pared by 4 bases and J by 5 bases, with 7 bases between. The CDR3 nucleotides are TGTGCCAGCAGTGGGCTGGGAGATACGCAGTATTTT. It encodes CASSGLGDTQYF.

This clonotype appeared many times. V is TRBV4-1 and J is TRBJ2-7; 7 bases map to TRBD2. The CDR3 covers 16 residues. J was trimmed by 5 bases and V by 1 base; bases with no gene match: 11. Germline V gives CDR1 MGHRA, CDR2 YSYEKL. The CDR3 protein is CASSQGLSGKFHEQYF. CDR3 coding DNA: TGCGCCAGCAGCCAAGGCCTGAGCGGGAAGTTTCACGAGCAGTACTTC.

This clonotype appeared a few times. The CDR3 region is CASSPLRQTDTQYF. The DNA of the CDR3 is TGTGCCAGCTCACCACTACGGCAAACAGATACGCAGTATTTT. The genes are TRBV18 and TRBJ2-3; D gene uncertain. The V and J ends lost 1 base and 3 bases respectively, with 8 bases between them. The CDR3 loop spans 14 amino acids. Germline CDR1 reads KGHSH; CDR2 reads LQKENI.

This clonotype was seen repeatedly, ten times or more. The V gene is TRBV6-1, the J gene TRBJ2-3; 7 nucleotides agree with TRBD2. V lost 4 bases to trimming and J lost 0 bases; unmatched junction nucleotides: 7. This CDR3 comprises 16 residues. CDR1 is MNHNS and CDR2 is SASEGT in the germline V gene. The CDR3 sequence: CASSVITGGSTDTQYF. The CDR3 DNA reads as TGTGCCAGCAGTGTCATAACGGGAGGCAGCACAGATACGCAGTATTTT.

V usage is TRBV7-2 and J usage is TRBJ1-2; tentatively, D is TRBD1 (6 bases). From germline, CDR1 is SGHTA and CDR2 FQGNSA. Deletions cut 8 bases from V and 6 bases from J, with 19 bases between. CDR3 length: 14 amino acids. The CDR3 here is CASGRTAVRDGYTF. The CDR3, as DNA: TGTGCCAGCGGACGGACAGCGGTTCGGGATGGCTACACCTTC. Complete variable domain (other parts from reference TRBV7-2 and TRBJ1-2): GAGVSQSPSNKVTEKGKDVELRCDPISGHTALYWYRQSLGQGLEFLIYFQGNSAPDKSGLPSDRFSAERTGGSVSTLTIQRTQQEDSAVYLCASGRTAVRDGYTFGSGTRLTVV.

Comment on this clonotype: An end of the junction differs from the germline gene, which may be a read error. The chain joins TRBV6-5 to TRBJ1-2, with TRBD1 matching over 7 bases. Per germline, CDR1 MNHEY and CDR2 SVGAGI. There are 14 residues in the CDR3. CDR3 sequence reads: CTSSRGAQAYGYTF. The CDR3 DNA is TGTACCAGCAGCAGGGGGGCTCAAGCCTATGGCTACACCTTC.

V is TRBV2 and J is TRBJ2-7, with D possibly matching TRBD1 (5 bases). Trimming left V 2 bases short and J 6 bases short, with 8 bases between. The CDR3 extends over 12 amino acids. The germline CDR1 and CDR2 sequences are SNHLY and FYNNEI. The CDR3 loop reads CASSEYRSEQYF. The CDR3 DNA is TGTGCCAGCAGTGAATACAGGAGCGAGCAGTACTTC. Drawing the rest from reference TRBV2 and TRBJ2-7, the complete variable domain is EPEVTQTPSHQVTQMGQEVILRCVPISNHLYFYWYRQILGQKVEFLVSFYNNEISEKSEIFDDQFSVERPDGSNFTLKIRSTKLEDSAMYFCASSEYRSEQYFGPGTRLTVT.

This clonotype was seen a few times. The gene calls are TRBV7-6 and TRBJ2-3; TRBD1 might be the D (6 bases). Trimming left V 0 bases short and J 3 bases short, with 16 bases between. The CDR3 extends over 17 amino acids. Germline V gene data show CDR1 as SGHVS and CDR2 as FNYEAQ. The CDR3 DNA reads TGTGCCAGCAGCTTAGCCACTGGACAGAGGGGGACAGATACGCAGTATTTT. As protein: CASSLATGQRGTDTQYF.

The chain combines TRBV7-9 with TRBJ1-2; D unclear. V was trimmed by 5 bases and J by 8 bases, leaving 21 bases between them. Germline CDR1 and CDR2: SEHNR and FQNEAQ (reference sequence). The CDR3 loop spans 15 amino acids. The CDR3 loop is CASSPSLEGAEGYTF. The CDR3, as DNA: TGTGCCAGCAGCCCGAGTCTAGAAGGCGCCGAAGGCTACACCTTC.